This T cell receptor beta chain was captured in a study of response to subunit inactivated influenza vaccine. Regarding the study as a whole: Researchers suggested that each seasonal influenza vaccination recruits few new T cells.

There are 15 residues in the CDR3. CDR1 SGHDT and CDR2 YYEEEE come from the germline V gene. After removal of 5 bases from V and 6 bases from J, the junction contained 8 bases not matched to a gene. Each CDR3 protein gets one entry after TCRdb re-called the RT-PCR reads with MiXCR. The profile shows about 700,000 distinct CDR3 sequences, about 15% of them singletons. Of note for this clonotype: The target antigen is unknown.

The gene calls are TRBV5-6 and TRBJ1-6, with TRBD1 identical over 7 bases. The clonotype was recovered from a man aged 50-60 years who received an inactivated influenza vaccine. The source material was PBMCs from blood, sampled 14 days before vaccination. The chain's CDR3 is CASSTGAPGNSPLHF. The CDR3 nucleotides are TGTGCCAGCAGTACAGGGGCGCCCGGTAATTCACCCCTCCACTTT.